The text below deals with one T cell receptor (beta chain). Antigen unknown. This record belongs to a study of cytomegalovirus exposure and HLA in healthy donors. CDR3 length equals 19 residues. The PCR made use of 60 Vbeta and 13 Jbeta primers. The table came from immunoSEQ multiplex PCR; TCRdb's copy has only in-frame clones and leaves some out. In total, the table holds around 100,000 clones. General study findings and limits: A later analysis reportedly found fewer N-insertions in an Asian-associated ancestry cluster than the roughly 680-donor mean.

This chain connects TRBV12-1 to TRBJ1-6; no check of the table's D call, TRBD1, against the DNA was made. TRBV12-1 is a known pseudogene. The specimen sequenced was PBMCs. This sequence was found in a middle-aged man in good health and CMV-seronegative. In DNA, the CDR3 is TGTGCCAGCAGCTGGGTACCCGACAGGGAATATAAGGGTCAGTCACCCCTCCACTTT. Its protein product is CASSWVPDREYKGQSPLHF.